This TCR beta chain was sequenced in a study of T cell responses to AZD1222 COVID-19 vaccine. Data came from immunoSEQ multiplex PCR; TCRdb stores just in-frame clones and leaves some out. The table shows about 150,000 clones, with around 86% occurring only once. This clone was seen a handful of times. After removal of 8 bases from V and 0 bases from J, the junction contained 8 bases not matched to a gene. Germline V gene data show CDR1 as SNHLY and CDR2 as FYNNEI. This CDR3 has 15 residues. Sequences were derived from peripheral blood, sampled 28 days after the second AZD1222 dose. The V gene is TRBV2, the J gene TRBJ2-3, with TRBD2 matching over 7 bases. The receptor was derived from an adult who received the AZD1222 COVID-19 vaccine. The CDR3 DNA is TGTGCCAGCCGACTAGCCAGTGCTAGCACAGATACGCAGTATTTT. Its translation: CASRLASASTDTQYF. Using reference TRBV2 and TRBJ2-3 for the parts outside the CDR3, the full variable domain is EPEVTQTPSHQVTQMGQEVILRCVPISNHLYFYWYRQILGQKVEFLVSFYNNEISEKSEIFDDQFSVERPDGSNFTLKIRSTKLEDSAMYFCASRLASASTDTQYFGPGTRLTVL.